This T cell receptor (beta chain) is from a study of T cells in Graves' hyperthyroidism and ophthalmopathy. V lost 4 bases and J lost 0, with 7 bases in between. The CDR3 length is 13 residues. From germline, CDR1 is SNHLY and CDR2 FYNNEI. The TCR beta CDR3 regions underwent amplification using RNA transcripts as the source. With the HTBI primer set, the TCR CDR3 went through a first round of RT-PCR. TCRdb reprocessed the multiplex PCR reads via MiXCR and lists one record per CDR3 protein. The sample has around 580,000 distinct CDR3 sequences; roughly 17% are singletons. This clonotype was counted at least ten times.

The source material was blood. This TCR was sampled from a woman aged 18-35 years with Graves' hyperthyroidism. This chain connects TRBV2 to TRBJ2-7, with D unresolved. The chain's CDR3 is CASSVGTSYEQYF. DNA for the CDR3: TGTGCCAGCAGTGTGGGCACCTCCTACGAGCAGTACTTC.